The clone carrying this T cell receptor (beta chain) appeared a few times. In the original workflow: Cell counts per sample came from amplifying reference gene primers. Profiled with immunoSEQ multiplex PCR; TCRdb holds only in-frame clones, not every one. V and J calls and clone size follow that table, whereas D and trimming were derived from the DNA. The repertoire holds 250,000 to 300,000 clones, with roughly 86% as singletons. The CDR3 runs to 18 residues. Germline CDR1 SNHLY, CDR2 FYNNEI. V lost 4 bases to trimming and J lost 5 bases; unmatched junction nucleotides: 17. Seattle enrolled patients during active infection and tracked them longitudinally. This sample stems from a study of blood T cell repertoires in COVID-19. Study-wide context: Some COVID-19 samples were acute and others convalescent; all came from the United States, Italy and Spain. From T cells, B-cell-depleted T cells, or PBMCs came the material, which was cDNA or gDNA.

V usage is TRBV2 and J usage is TRBJ2-7, with 10 bases that match TRBD2. The sequencing sample was made of peripheral blood. This TCR was recovered from a woman aged 25 to 39 with COVID-19, enrolled during active disease. The DNA of the CDR3 is TGTGCCAGCAGTGTGTGGACCGGGACTAGCGAGACGTCGGACGAGCAGTACTTC. Encoded protein: CASSVWTGTSETSDEQYF.